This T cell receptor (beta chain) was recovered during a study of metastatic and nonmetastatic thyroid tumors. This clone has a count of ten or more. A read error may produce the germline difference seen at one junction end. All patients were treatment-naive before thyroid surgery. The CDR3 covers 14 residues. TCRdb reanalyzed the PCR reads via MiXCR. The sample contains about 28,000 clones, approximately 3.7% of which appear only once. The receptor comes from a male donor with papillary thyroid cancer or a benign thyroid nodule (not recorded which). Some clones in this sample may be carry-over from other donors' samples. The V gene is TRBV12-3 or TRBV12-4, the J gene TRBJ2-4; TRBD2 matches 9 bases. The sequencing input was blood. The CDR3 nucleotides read TGTGCCAGCAGTGTAGCGGGAGTAAAAAACATTCAGTACTTC. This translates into CASSVAGVKNIQYF.